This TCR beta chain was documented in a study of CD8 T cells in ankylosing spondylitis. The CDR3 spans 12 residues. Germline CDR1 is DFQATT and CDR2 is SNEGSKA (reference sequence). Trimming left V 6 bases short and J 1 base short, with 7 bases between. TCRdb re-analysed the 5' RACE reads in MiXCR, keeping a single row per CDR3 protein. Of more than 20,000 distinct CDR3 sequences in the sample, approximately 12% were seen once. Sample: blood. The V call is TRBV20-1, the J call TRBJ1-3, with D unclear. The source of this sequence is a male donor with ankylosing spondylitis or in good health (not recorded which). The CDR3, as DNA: TGCAGTGCCATAACGTCTGGAAACACCATATATTTT. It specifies CSAITSGNTIYF.